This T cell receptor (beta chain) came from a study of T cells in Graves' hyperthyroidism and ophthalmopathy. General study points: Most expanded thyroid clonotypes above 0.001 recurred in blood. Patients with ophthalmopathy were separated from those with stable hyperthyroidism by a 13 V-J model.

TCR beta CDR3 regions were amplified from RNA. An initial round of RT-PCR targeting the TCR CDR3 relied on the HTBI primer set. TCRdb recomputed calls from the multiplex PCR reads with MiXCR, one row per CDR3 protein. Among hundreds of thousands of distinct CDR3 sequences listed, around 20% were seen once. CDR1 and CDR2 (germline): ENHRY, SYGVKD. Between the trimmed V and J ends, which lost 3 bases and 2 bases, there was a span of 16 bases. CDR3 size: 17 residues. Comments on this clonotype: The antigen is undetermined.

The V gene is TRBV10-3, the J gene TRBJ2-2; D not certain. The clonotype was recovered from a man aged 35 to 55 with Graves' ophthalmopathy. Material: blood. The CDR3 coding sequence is TGTGCCATCAGTGAAAGCCCACCGCCCGCCAACACCGGGGAGCTGTTTTTT. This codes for CAISESPPPANTGELFF.